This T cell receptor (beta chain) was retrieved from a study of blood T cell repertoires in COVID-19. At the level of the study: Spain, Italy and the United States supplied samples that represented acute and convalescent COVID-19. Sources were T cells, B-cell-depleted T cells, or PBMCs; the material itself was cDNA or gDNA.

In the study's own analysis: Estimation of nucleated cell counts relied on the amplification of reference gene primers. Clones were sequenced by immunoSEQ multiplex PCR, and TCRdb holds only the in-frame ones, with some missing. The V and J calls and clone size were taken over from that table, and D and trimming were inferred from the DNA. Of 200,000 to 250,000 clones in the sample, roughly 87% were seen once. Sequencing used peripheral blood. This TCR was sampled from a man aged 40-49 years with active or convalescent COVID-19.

The CDR3 reads CASSKGGVNQPQHF. The DNA for the CDR3 is TGTGCCAGCAGCAAGGGGGGGGTCAATCAGCCCCAGCATTTT. The J gene is TRBJ1-5, the V gene TRBV7-9, with D possibly matching TRBD1 (6 bases). This CDR3 spans 14 amino acids. Germline CDR1 SEHNR, CDR2 FQNEAQ (reference sequence). Trimming shortened V by 5 bases and J by 3 bases, and 11 bases separated the two germline ends.